The clone carrying this T cell receptor beta chain turned up a few times. Its antigen remains unidentified. These data are taken from a study of CD8 T cells in ankylosing spondylitis. Findings and caveats of the study: According to the report, clones linked to the disease were significantly enriched in matched synovial fluid samples taken from ankylosing spondylitis patients. The disease-linked clones had a CD8+ phenotype and low blood frequencies.

Quantitative 5'-RACE was performed with molecular barcodes, and it yielded the TCR beta libraries. TCRdb reprocessed the 5' RACE reads with MiXCR, giving one entry per CDR3 protein. The repertoire includes 50,000 to 70,000 distinct CDR3 sequences, approximately 5.7% of them detected once, and approximately 5% sits in the top ten. Trimming shortened V by 8 bases and J by 5 bases, and 16 bases separated the two germline ends. The CDR3 runs 14 residues. This receptor was taken from a male donor with ankylosing spondylitis. Sequencing was done on a sample of synovial fluid, either unsorted or a sorted T cell fraction (not recorded which). The chain uses TRBV12-3 or TRBV12-4 and TRBJ1-5, with a possible D match to TRBD1 (6 bases). The CDR3 coding sequence is TGTGCCAGCCAAAGGGGGTACCGGCATCAGCCCCAGCATTTT. Translated: CASQRGYRHQPQHF.